This T cell receptor (beta chain) was captured in a study of shared clonotypes between healthy human individuals. Study conclusions and caveats: Several donors showed sharing of roughly 5% of naive CD4 clonotypes.

Trimming took off 4 bases at V and 6 bases at J, with 16 bases between the two ends. Per the germline V gene, CDR1 is SQVTM and CDR2 is ANQGSEA. The CDR3 runs to 14 residues. Details on this clone: Antigen unknown.

Researchers partitioned CD4+ cells into CD45RA+ naive and CD45RA-negative memory subsets. The table came from immunoSEQ multiplex PCR; TCRdb's copy has only in-frame clones and leaves some out. The table lists some 500,000 clones, about 95% of them singletons. This sequence was found in a woman in her 30s in good health. The rearrangement uses TRBV29-1 and TRBJ2-1, with D tentatively TRBD2 (5 bases). Sequencing was done on a sample of naive CD4+ T cells sorted from blood. Subset in this sample: CD45RA+ positively selected. CDR3 sequence: CSVGVGVPPNEQFF. The CDR3 DNA reads TGCAGCGTTGGTGTGGGAGTGCCGCCCAATGAGCAGTTCTTC.